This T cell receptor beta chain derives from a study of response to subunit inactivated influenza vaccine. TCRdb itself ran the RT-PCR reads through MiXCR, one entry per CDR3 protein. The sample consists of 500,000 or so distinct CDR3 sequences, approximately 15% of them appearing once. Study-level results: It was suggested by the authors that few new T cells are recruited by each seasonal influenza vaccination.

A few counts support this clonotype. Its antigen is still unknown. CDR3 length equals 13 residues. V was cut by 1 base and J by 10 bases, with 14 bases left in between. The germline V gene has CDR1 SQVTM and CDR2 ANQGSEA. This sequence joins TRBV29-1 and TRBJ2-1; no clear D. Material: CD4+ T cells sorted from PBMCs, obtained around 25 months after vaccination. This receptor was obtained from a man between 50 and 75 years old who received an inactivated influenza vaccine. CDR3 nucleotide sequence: TGCAGCGTTGAAGGGAATCAAGTTCGGGAGCAGTTCTTC. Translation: CSVEGNQVREQFF.